This TCR beta chain came from a study of OX40 agonist ivuxolimab in advanced cancers. The wider study: With a range of 23 to 79, age averaged approximately 64 years, and 65% to 85% were male. Findings and caveats of the study: Some nonresponders also had low normalized T-cell clonal expansion. It was not determined which antigens were specifically recognized by the peripheral T cells that had undergone clonal expansion.

In the case of this clone: As yet, its antigen is unknown.

This CDR3 region has 15 residues. Trimming left V 6 bases short and J 8 bases short, with 22 bases between. Germline-derived CDR1 and CDR2 are MNHNS and SASEGT. Here immunoSEQ multiplex PCR was the method, and the copy in TCRdb shows in-frame clones only, minus some. Of about 65,000 clones listed, 87% are singletons. The chain couples TRBV6-1 to TRBJ1-2; D not certain. The specimen comprised CD4+ or CD8+ T cells sorted from blood, sampled in a trial of the OX40 agonist ivuxolimab. The sequence derives from an adult with an advanced solid tumor such as melanoma, head and neck, liver or kidney cancer. The CDR3 sequence: CASRSTVNRITGYTF. The CDR3 DNA is TGTGCCAGCAGATCCACCGTCAACCGCATTACCGGCTACACCTTC.